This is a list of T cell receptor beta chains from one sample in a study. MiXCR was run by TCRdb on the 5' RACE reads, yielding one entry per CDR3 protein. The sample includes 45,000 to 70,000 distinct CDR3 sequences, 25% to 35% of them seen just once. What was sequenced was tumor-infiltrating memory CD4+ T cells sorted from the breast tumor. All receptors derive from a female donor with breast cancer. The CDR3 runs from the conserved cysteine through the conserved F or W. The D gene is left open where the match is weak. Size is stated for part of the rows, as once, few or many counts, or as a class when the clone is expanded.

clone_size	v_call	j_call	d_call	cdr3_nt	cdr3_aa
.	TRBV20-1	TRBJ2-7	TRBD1	TGCAGTGCTCTTACAGGGGCGGCAGGGCAGTACTTC	CSALTGAAGQYF
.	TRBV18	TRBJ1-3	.	TGTGCCAGCTCACCATCAGGGGAAAGCTCTGGAAACACCATATATTTT	CASSPSGESSGNTIYF
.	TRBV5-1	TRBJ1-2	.	TGCGCCAGCAGCTCACTTCTAACGGACGGACAGACCATTTTC	CASSSLLTDGQTIF
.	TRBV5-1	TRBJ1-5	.	TGCGCCAGCAGCTCAAACAGCGATCAGCCCCAGCATTTT	CASSSNSDQPQHF
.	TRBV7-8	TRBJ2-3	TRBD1	TGTGCCAGCACGACAGGGGCGAGCACAGATACGCAGTATTTT	CASTTGASTDTQYF
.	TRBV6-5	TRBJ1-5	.	TGTGCCAGCAGTTACTCGAGGGGAGGGGGACAGCCCCAGCATTTT	CASSYSRGGGQPQHF
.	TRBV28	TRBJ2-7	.	TGTGCCAGCAGTCTGGGCGGGGACGCCTACGAGCAGTACTTC	CASSLGGDAYEQYF
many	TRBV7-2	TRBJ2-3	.	TGTGCCAGCAGCTCCGGAGGGAACCCGTACACAGATACGCAGTATTTT	CASSSGGNPYTDTQYF
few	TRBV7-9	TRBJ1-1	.	TGTGCCAGCAGCGCTCAGGGTGGGATAGGGACTGAAGCTTTCTTT	CASSAQGGIGTEAFF
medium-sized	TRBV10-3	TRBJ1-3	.	TGTGCCATAAAGGACAGTCAAGGAAACACCATATATTTT	CAIKDSQGNTIYF
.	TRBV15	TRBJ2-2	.	TGTGCCACCAGCAGAGGGACGGGGGGCGAGAATGGGGAGCTGTTTTTT	CATSRGTGGENGELFF
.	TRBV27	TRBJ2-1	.	TGTGCCAGCAGTCCCCGGCGAAGGGACAATGAGCAGTTCTTC	CASSPRRRDNEQFF
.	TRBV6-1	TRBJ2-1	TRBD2	TGTGCCAGCAGTCCTCCGACTAGCGGGGGTTCGAATGAGCAGTTCTTC	CASSPPTSGGSNEQFF
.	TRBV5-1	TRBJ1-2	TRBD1	TGCGCCAGCAGCCCAGGGGGTTTTGACTATGGCTACACCTTC	CASSPGGFDYGYTF
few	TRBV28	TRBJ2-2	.	TGTGCCAGCTATACGAACACCGGGGAGCTGTTTTTT	CASYTNTGELFF
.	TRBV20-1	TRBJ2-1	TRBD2	TGCAGTGCTAGCAGTAGCGGGAGAGGGATGGGATACAATGAGCAGTTCTTC	CSASSSGRGMGYNEQFF
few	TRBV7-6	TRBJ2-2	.	TGTGCCAGCAGCTTACGGGTTCCGGGCACCGGGGAGCTGTTTTTT	CASSLRVPGTGELFF
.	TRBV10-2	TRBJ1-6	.	TGCGCCAGCAGTGAGAGGCCGGTAGATTCACCCCTCCACTTT	CASSERPVDSPLHF
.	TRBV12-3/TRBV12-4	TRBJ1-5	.	TGTGCCAGCACCCCTTCGGGACCGAATCAGCCCCAGCATTTT	CASTPSGPNQPQHF
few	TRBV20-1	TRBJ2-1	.	TGCAGTGCGGGCCGGGACGAGTCGCTTTCTGAGCAGTTCTTC	CSAGRDESLSEQFF
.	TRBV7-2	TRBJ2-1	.	TGTGCCAGCAGCTTGGGAACGGACCCGCGGCCGTTCTTC	CASSLGTDPRPFF
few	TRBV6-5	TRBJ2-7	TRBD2	TGTGCCAGCAGTGTCGGGACTAGCGGGAAAAGAACGAGCTACGAGCAGTACTTC	CASSVGTSGKRTSYEQYF
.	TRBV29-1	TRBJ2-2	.	TGCAGCGGTGGACAGACAAACACCGGGGAGCTGTTTTTT	CSGGQTNTGELFF
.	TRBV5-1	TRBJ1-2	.	TGCGCCAGCAGCTTGCGTGACAGCCGAAACTATGGCTACACCTTC	CASSLRDSRNYGYTF
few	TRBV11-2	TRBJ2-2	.	TGTGCCAGCAGCTTGTCGCGTCTAGTGGGTGCCGGGGAGCTGTTTTTT	CASSLSRLVGAGELFF
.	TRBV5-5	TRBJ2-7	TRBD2	TGTGCCAGCAGCTTTATCCCCGGGACTAGCGGGAACGAGCAGTACTTC	CASSFIPGTSGNEQYF
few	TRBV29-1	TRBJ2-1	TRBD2	TGCAGCGTTCGGCCTGCGGGAGAAGGTGGGCAGTTCTTC	CSVRPAGEGGQFF
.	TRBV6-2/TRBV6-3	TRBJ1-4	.	TGTGCCAGCAGCCGGGGACCAGGTTGGGAAAAACTGTTTTTT	CASSRGPGWEKLFF
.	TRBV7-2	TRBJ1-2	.	TGTGCCAGCAGCTTTAAAGCCGCAGGGGAGGCCAACTATGGCTACACCTTC	CASSFKAAGEANYGYTF
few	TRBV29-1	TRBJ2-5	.	TGCAGCGTTGAAAATCAAGAGACCCAGTACTTC	CSVENQETQYF
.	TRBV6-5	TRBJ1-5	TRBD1	TGTGCCAGCAGCCCCAGGGGGGGGAGCAATCAGCCCCAGCATTTT	CASSPRGGSNQPQHF
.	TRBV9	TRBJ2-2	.	TGTGCCAGCAGCGTAGGGGCTACGAACACCGGGGAGCTGTTTTTT	CASSVGATNTGELFF
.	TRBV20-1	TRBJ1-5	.	TGCAGTGCCCCGGGGACTTCGGGACAGCCCCAGCATTTT	CSAPGTSGQPQHF
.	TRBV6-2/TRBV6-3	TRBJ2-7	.	TGTGCCAGCAGTTATTCCGGGACGTCGGCCTACGAGCAGTACTTC	CASSYSGTSAYEQYF
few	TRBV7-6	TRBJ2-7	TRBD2	TGTGCCAGCAGCTTGGATAGCGGGAACTACGAGCAGTACTTC	CASSLDSGNYEQYF
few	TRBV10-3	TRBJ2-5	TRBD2	TGTGCCATCAGTGAGTCAACTAGCGGGAGTAGGGAGACCCAGTACTTC	CAISESTSGSRETQYF
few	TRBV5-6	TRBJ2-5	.	TGTGCCAGCAGCTTTTTAGGCCGCCGGGAGACCCAGTACTTC	CASSFLGRRETQYF
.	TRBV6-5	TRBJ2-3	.	TGTGCCAGCAGTTACTCGAGGCTGAGGCCAGATACGCAGTATTTT	CASSYSRLRPDTQYF
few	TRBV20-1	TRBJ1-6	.	TGCAGTGCTAGCGGCGGGCAGGGAAGGCCCAATTCACCCCTCCACTTT	CSASGGQGRPNSPLHF
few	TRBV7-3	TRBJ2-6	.	TGTGCCAGCAGCTTGGCGGGATCTGGGGCCAACGTCCTGACTTTC	CASSLAGSGANVLTF
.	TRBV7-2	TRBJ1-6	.	TGTGCCAGCAGCTTATACATCGGGTCCCTCCACTTT	CASSLYIGSLHF